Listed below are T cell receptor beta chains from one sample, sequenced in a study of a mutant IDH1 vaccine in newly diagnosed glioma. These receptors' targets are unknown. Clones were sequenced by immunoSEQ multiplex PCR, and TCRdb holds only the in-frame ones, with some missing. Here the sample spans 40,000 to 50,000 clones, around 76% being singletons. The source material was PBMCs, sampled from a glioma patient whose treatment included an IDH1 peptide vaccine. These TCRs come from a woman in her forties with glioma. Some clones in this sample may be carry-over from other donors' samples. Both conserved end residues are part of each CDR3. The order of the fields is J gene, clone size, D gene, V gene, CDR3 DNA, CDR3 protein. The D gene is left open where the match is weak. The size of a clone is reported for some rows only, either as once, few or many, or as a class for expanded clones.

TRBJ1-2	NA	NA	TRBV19	TGTGCCAGTACCCCGGACAGCTATGGCTACACCTTC	CASTPDSYGYTF
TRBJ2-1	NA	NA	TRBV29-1	TGCAGCGTTTTAGGGGCCGCTAGGCCGAGTGGCTCCTACAATGAGCAGTTCTTC	CSVLGAARPSGSYNEQFF
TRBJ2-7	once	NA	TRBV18	TGTGCCAGCTCACCAGGGGCTAGCGCCTACGAGCAGTACTTC	CASSPGASAYEQYF
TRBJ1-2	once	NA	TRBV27	TGTGCCAGCAGGGGGGTGGGGGGTGCTGGCGACTATGGCTACACCTTC	CASRGVGGAGDYGYTF
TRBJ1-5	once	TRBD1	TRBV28	TGTGCCAGTTGCCCACAGGGGATTAGGCCCCAGCATTTT	CASCPQGIRPQHF
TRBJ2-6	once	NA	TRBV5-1	TGCGCCAGCAGCTTGGAGCCCGGGGCCAACGTCCTGACTTTC	CASSLEPGANVLTF
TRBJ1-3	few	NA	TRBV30	TGTGCCTGGAGTGCCGGGACGGTCTCTGGAAACACCATATATTTT	CAWSAGTVSGNTIYF
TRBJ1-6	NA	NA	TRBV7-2	TGTGCCAGCAGCTTAGTGAGGGGGAGCACCTATAATTCACCCCTCCACTTT	CASSLVRGSTYNSPLHF
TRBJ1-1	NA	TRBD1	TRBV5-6	TGTGCCAGCAGCTCTGGGTGGGACAGACTGAACACTGAAGCTTTCTTT	CASSSGWDRLNTEAFF
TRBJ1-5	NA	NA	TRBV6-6	TGTGCCAGCAGTTACGGACAGAGCGATCAGCCCCAGCATTTT	CASSYGQSDQPQHF
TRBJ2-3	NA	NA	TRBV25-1	TGTGCCACGGGACGTCCGCCCACAGATACGCAGTATTTT	CATGRPPTDTQYF
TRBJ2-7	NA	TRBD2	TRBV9	TGTGCCAGCAGCGCACTAGCGGACACCTACGAGCAGTACTTC	CASSALADTYEQYF
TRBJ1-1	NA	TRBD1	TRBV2	TGTGCCAGCTTGGGGACAGGGGGCGGTACTGAAGCTTTCTTT	CASLGTGGGTEAFF
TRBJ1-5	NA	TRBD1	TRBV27	TGTGCCAGCAGTTTCGGGAGACAGGGGCAGCCCCAGCATTTT	CASSFGRQGQPQHF
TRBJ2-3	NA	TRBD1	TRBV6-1	TGTGCCAGCAGTGAAGCGGGGACAGGGAGGGATACGCAGTATTTT	CASSEAGTGRDTQYF